This T cell receptor beta chain comes out of a study of T cells expressing NK-cell markers. The overall study: All TCR beta repertoires analysed originated from sorted CD3+CD56+NKG2C+, CD3+CD56+NKG2C- and CD3+CD56-NKG2C+ T cells. Among eight sequenced donors, seven carried HCMV seropositivity while one was seronegative.

Study outcomes and limitations: NKG2C+ dominant clonotype frequencies in about 6 donors were roughly 1.0-7.5% of CD8+ T cells.

In generating TCR beta cDNA, 5'RACE template switching with UMIs was used. After re-calling the 5' RACE reads, TCRdb lists one entry per CDR3 protein, DNA absent. This sample lists about 550,000 distinct CDR3 sequences; its ten largest clones have approximately 3.6%. To note about this clonotype: Its target is not known.

Germline-derived CDR1 and CDR2 are SGHDT and YYEEEE. This CDR3 spans 13 amino acids. J is TRBJ1-2 and V is TRBV5-6. Sequenced sample: blood T cells: a sorted CD56 or NKG2C T cell subset, CD4+ or CD8+ T cells, or bulk PBMC T cells (not recorded which). The sequence derives from a man aged 18 to 29 in good health. The chain's CDR3 is CASSLRRYYGYTF.